What follows are 19 T cell receptor beta chains derived from one specimen sequenced in a study of T cell responses to AZD1222 COVID-19 vaccine. Generated by immunoSEQ multiplex PCR, the TCRdb table keeps only in-frame clones and is missing some. The data hold over 120,000 clones, with approximately 86% observed a single time. Specimen: peripheral blood, collected 28 days after the second AZD1222 dose. Receptor source: an adult who received the AZD1222 COVID-19 vaccine.

V usage is TRBV28 and J usage is TRBJ1-2; D unclear. This CDR3 has 14 residues. In germline, CDR1 is MDHEN, CDR2 SYDVKM. V was trimmed by 3 bases and J by 4 bases, leaving 12 bases between them. The DNA for the CDR3 is TGTGCCAGCAGTTTTACTGACGGCGTCTATGGCTACACCTTC. Its translation is CASSFTDGVYGYTF.

The rearrangement uses TRBV10-3 and TRBJ1-1, with a tentative D call TRBD1 (6 bases). Germline V gene data show CDR1 as ENHRY and CDR2 as SYGVKD. This CDR3 spans 15 amino acids. Trimming pared 0 bases from V and 1 base from J, leaving 9 bases between. The CDR3 spells CAISESRGTNTEAFF. As DNA, the CDR3 is TGTGCCATCAGTGAGTCGAGGGGGACGAACACTGAAGCTTTCTTT.

The chain joins TRBV9 to TRBJ1-2; a weak D match, TRBD1 (5 bases). Trimming took off 3 bases at V and 4 bases at J, with 10 bases between the two ends. Germline assignment: CDR1 SGDLS and CDR2 YYNGEE. The CDR3 totals 13 residues. CDR3 sequence: CASSEGEGYGYTF. The CDR3 DNA follows: TGTGCCAGCAGCGAAGGGGAAGGCTATGGCTACACCTTC.

The J gene is TRBJ2-7, the V gene TRBV6-5; TRBD1 matches at 8 bases. This CDR3 has 13 amino acids. From germline, CDR1 is MNHEY and CDR2 SVGAGI. With 2 bases clipped from V and 4 bases from J, the junction kept 1 base outside the gene matches. In DNA form, the CDR3 reads TGTGCCAGCAGTTACGGGACAGGATACGAGCAGTACTTC. Protein: CASSYGTGYEQYF.

This sequence joins TRBV12-3 or TRBV12-4 and TRBJ2-4, with D uncertain. There are 13 residues in the CDR3. V was trimmed by 3 bases and J by 4 bases, leaving 7 bases between them. CDR3 loop: CASSFAQKNIQYF. The CDR3 bases are TGTGCCAGCAGTTTCGCGCAAAAAAACATTCAGTACTTC.

This chain uses TRBV20-1 with TRBJ1-5; D call uncertain. CDR1 and CDR2 from the germline V gene are DFQATT and SNEGSKA (reference sequence). CDR3 length: 13 amino acids. The V end was cut by 3 bases, the J end by 5 bases, with 11 bases between. The CDR3 region has the DNA TGCAGTGCTAGTTCTGTGGCCGATCAGCCCCAGCATTTT. It translates to CSASSVADQPQHF.

The chain recombines TRBV19 with TRBJ1-5, with 7 bases matching TRBD1. Germline CDR1 is LNHDA and CDR2 is SQIVND (reference sequence). The CDR3 runs 14 residues. J was trimmed by 0 bases and V by 7 bases; bases with no gene match: 3. CDR3 DNA: TGTGCCAGTATCAGGACAGGTAGCAATCAGCCCCAGCATTTT. It is translated as CASIRTGSNQPQHF.

The chain couples TRBV30 to TRBJ2-3; 9 bases agree with TRBD1. Germline V CDR1 and CDR2: GTSNPN, SVGIG (reference sequence). V dropped 0 bases and J dropped 12; count of bases not matched to a gene: 4. This CDR3 has 12 amino acids. CDR3 nucleotides: TGTGCCTGGAGTGTAAGGACAGGGGACCAGTATTTT. It is translated as CAWSVRTGDQYF.

The chain links TRBV7-9 to TRBJ2-7; possible D gene TRBD2, 7 bases. The CDR3 has 15 amino acids. The V end lost 5 bases, the J end lost 2 bases, and 16 bases lay between the germline ends. Germline-derived CDR1 and CDR2 are SEHNR and FQNEAQ (reference sequence). DNA of the CDR3: TGTGCCAGCAGCATAGGGAGGGGGGGGACCTACGAGCAGTACTTC. It translates to CASSIGRGGTYEQYF.

This clone has just one count. This chain joins TRBV10-2 and TRBJ2-2; D might be TRBD1 (5 bases). Germline V gene sequence: CDR1 WSHSY, CDR2 SAAADI. With 7 bases removed from V and 6 bases from J, the gap between germline ends came to 15 bases. The CDR3 is made up of 14 amino acids. The CDR3 DNA follows: TGCGCCAGCACGCGGCAGGACAATGCCGGGGAGCTGTTTTTT. Translating gives CASTRQDNAGELFF.

J is TRBJ2-3 and V is TRBV15; 8 nucleotides agree with TRBD1. This CDR3 has 17 residues. Trimming removed 3 bases from V and 2 bases from J; junction bases left unmatched: 10. Germline V lookup: CDR1 LNHNV, CDR2 YYDKDF (reference sequence). CDR3 sequence (DNA): TGTGCCACCAGCAGGGACAGGGCGTTCCCCGCCACAGATACGCAGTATTTT. This translates into CATSRDRAFPATDTQYF.

CDR3 loop: CASSGAGVDTGELFF. CDR3 DNA: TGTGCCAGCAGCGGAGCAGGGGTAGACACCGGGGAGCTGTTTTTT. This sequence joins TRBV6-5 and TRBJ2-2, with a tentative D call TRBD1 (6 bases). The germline gives CDR1 MNHEY, CDR2 SVGAGI. Trimming removed 6 bases from V and 3 bases from J, with 14 bases in between. This CDR3 has 15 residues.

The J gene is TRBJ1-6, the V gene TRBV6-2 or TRBV6-3; D gene unclear. The CDR3 covers 18 residues. The germline CDR1 and CDR2 sequences are MNHEY and SVGEGT. The V end was cut by 0 bases, the J end by 0 bases, with 12 bases between. The CDR3 protein is CASSYSIAGSSYNSPLHF. Written as DNA, the CDR3 is TGTGCCAGCAGTTACTCGATAGCAGGAAGCTCCTATAATTCACCCCTCCACTTT.

The chain combines TRBV28 with TRBJ2-5, with 7 bases lining up with TRBD1. Unmatched junction bases numbered 6, after V lost 10 bases and J lost 4 bases. Germline CDR1 is MDHEN and CDR2 is SYDVKM. This CDR3 contains 12 residues. The CDR3 loop reads CATRQGSETQYF. CDR3 bases: TGTGCCACCAGACAGGGATCAGAGACCCAGTACTTC.

The chain employs TRBV4-1 and TRBJ2-6; D tentatively fits TRBD1 or TRBD2 (6 bases each). V was pared by 0 bases and J by 4 bases, with 19 bases between. There are 19 residues in the CDR3. CDR1 MGHRA and CDR2 YSYEKL come from the germline V gene. In nucleotides, the CDR3 is TGCGCCAGCAGCCAAGACATCCATCCGGGGGCCATGGGGGCCAACGTCCTGACTTTC. Amino acids: CASSQDIHPGAMGANVLTF.

This clone was counted a few times. V is TRBV3-1 (or the pseudogene TRBV3-2) and J is TRBJ1-5; D gene unclear. This CDR3 is built from 15 residues. Germline lookup yields CDR1 LGHDT and CDR2 YNNKEL (reference sequence). Trimming removed 1 base from V and 5 bases from J, with 12 bases in between. CDR3 sequence: CASSQGDLIDQPQHF. The CDR3, as DNA: TGTGCCAGCAGCCAAGGAGATCTGATCGATCAGCCCCAGCATTTT.

The chain employs TRBV30 and TRBJ1-4; TRBD1 might be the D (5 bases). Germline CDR1 reads GTSNPN; CDR2 reads SVGIG (reference sequence). V gave up 2 bases and J gave up 7 bases, with 11 bases separating them. The CDR3 runs to 13 residues. The CDR3 sequence is CAWSPQGAEKLFF. CDR3 DNA: TGTGCCTGGAGTCCCCAGGGAGCTGAAAAACTGTTTTTT. Drawing the rest from reference TRBV30 and TRBJ1-4, the complete variable domain is SQTIHQWPATLVQPVGSPLSLECTVEGTSNPNLYWYRQAAGRGLQLLFYSVGIGQISSEVPQNLSASRPQDRQFILSSKKLLLSDSGFYLCAWSPQGAEKLFFGSGTQLSVL.

This chain uses TRBV30 with TRBJ1-3; D gene uncertain. The V and J ends lost 5 bases and 4 bases respectively, with 12 bases between them. Germline V gene data show CDR1 as GTSNPN and CDR2 as SVGIG (reference sequence). This CDR3 comprises 13 residues. Here the CDR3 DNA reads TGTGCCTGGGAACTCGGACGGGGAAACACCATATATTTT. As protein: CAWELGRGNTIYF.

The genes are TRBV12-3 or TRBV12-4 and TRBJ2-2, with D hard to call. CDR3 size: 13 residues. The V gene lost 3 bases and the J gene lost 5 bases, with 7 bases spanning the gap. In nucleotides, the CDR3 is TGTGCCAGCAGTTTGGAGAGAACCGGGGAGCTGTTTTTT. Its protein is CASSLERTGELFF.